This T cell receptor beta chain is from a study of shared clonotypes between healthy human individuals. The method was immunoSEQ multiplex PCR; TCRdb's version includes in-frame clones alone and lacks a portion of them. The sample has 800,000 or so clones; about 96% are singletons. CD45RO-negative cells were positively selected for CCR7, leaving out terminally differentiated effector memory CD45RA+ cells. Trimming cost V 6 bases and J 2 bases, with 11 bases left between them. In germline, CDR1 is MNHEY, CDR2 SVGAGI. The CDR3 sequence is 14 residues long. The rearrangement links TRBV6-5 to TRBJ1-5, with D uncertain. The sequence came from a man aged 30 to 39 in good health. The source material was naive CD8+ T cells sorted from blood. The DNA for the CDR3 is TGTGCCAGCAGGAGAGGGAGGGGCAATCAGCCCCAGCATTTT. It is translated as CASRRGRGNQPQHF.